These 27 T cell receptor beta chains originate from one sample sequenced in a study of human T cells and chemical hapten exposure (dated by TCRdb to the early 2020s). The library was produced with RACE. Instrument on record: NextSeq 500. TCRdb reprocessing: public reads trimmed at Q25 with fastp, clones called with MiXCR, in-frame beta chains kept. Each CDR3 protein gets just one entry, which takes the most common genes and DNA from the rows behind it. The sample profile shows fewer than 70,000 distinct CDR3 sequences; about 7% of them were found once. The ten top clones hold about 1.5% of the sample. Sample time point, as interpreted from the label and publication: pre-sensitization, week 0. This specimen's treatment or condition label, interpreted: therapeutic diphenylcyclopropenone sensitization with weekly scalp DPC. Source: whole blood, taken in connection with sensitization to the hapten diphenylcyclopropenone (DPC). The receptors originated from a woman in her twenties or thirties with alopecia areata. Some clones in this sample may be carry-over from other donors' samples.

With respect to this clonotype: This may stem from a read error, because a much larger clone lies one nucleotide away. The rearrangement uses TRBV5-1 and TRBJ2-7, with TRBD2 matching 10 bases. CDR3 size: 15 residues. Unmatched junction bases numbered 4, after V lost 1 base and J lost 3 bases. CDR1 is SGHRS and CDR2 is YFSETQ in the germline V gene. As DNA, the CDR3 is TGCGCCAGCAGCTTGACTAGCGGGGATTGCTACGAGCAGTACTTC. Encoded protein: CASSLTSGDCYEQYF.

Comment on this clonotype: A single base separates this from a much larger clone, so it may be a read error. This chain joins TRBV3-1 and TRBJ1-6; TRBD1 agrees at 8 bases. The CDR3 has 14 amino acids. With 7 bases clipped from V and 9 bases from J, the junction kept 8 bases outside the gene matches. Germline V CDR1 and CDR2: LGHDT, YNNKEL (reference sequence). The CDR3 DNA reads TGTGCCAGCAACCAGGACAGGGTGAGTTCACCCCTCCACTTT. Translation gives CASNQDRVSSPLHF.

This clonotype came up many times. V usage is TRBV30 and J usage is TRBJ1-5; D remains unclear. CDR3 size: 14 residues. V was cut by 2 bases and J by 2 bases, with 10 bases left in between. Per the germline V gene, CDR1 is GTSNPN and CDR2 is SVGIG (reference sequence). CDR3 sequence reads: CAWSRQLGNQPQHF. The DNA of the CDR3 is TGTGCCTGGAGTCGTCAGCTAGGCAATCAGCCCCAGCATTTT.

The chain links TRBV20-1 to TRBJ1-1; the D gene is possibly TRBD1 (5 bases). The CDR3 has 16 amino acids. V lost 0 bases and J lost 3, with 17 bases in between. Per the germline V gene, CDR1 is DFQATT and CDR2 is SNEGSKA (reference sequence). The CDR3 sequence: CSARDGWGTSDTEAFF. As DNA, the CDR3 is TGCAGTGCTAGAGATGGTTGGGGGACCAGTGACACTGAAGCTTTCTTT.

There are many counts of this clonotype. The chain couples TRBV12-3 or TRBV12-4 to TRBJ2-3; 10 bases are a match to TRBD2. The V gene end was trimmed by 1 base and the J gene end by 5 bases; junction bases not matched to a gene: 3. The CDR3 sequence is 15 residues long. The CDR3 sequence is CASSLGLAGEDTQYF. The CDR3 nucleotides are TGTGCCAGCAGTTTAGGGCTAGCGGGAGAAGATACGCAGTATTTT.

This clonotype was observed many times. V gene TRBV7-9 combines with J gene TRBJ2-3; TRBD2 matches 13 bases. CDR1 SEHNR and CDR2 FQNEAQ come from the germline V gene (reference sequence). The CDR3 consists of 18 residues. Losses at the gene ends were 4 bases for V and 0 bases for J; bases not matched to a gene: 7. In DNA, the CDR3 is TGTGCCAGCAGCTCTCCCGGACTAGCGGGGGCAAGCACAGATACGCAGTATTTT. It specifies CASSSPGLAGASTDTQYF.

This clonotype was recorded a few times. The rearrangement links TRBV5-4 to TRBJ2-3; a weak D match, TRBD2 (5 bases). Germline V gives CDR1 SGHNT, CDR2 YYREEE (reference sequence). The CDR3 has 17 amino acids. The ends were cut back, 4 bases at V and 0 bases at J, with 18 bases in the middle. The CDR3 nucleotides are TGTGCCAGCAGCCGGACGGTTACCGGGGTTAGCACAGATACGCAGTATTTT. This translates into CASSRTVTGVSTDTQYF.

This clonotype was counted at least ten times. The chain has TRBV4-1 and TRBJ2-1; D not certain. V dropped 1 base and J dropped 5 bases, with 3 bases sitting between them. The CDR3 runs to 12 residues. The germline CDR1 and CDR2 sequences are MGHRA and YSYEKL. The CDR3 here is CASSQVNNEQFF. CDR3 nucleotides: TGCGCCAGCAGCCAAGTTAACAATGAGCAGTTCTTC.

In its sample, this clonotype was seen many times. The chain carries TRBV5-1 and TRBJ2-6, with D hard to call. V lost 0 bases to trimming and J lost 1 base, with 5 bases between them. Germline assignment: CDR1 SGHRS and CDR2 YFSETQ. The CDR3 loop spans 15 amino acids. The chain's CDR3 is CASSLDISGANVLTF. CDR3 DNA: TGCGCCAGCAGCTTGGACATTTCTGGGGCCAACGTCCTGACTTTC.

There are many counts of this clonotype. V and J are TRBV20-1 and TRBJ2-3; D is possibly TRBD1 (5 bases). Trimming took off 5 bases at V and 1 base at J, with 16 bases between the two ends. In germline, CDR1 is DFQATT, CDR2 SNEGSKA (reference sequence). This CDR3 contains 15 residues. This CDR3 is CSAARTIRGTDTQYF. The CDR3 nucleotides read TGCAGTGCTGCCCGGACAATTAGAGGCACAGATACGCAGTATTTT.

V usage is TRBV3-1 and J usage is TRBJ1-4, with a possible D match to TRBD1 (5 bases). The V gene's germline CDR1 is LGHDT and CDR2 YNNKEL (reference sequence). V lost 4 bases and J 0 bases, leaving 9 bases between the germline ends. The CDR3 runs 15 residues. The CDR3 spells CASSRRGSTNEKLFF. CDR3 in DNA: TGTGCCAGCAGCCGAAGGGGCTCAACTAATGAAAAACTGTTTTTT.

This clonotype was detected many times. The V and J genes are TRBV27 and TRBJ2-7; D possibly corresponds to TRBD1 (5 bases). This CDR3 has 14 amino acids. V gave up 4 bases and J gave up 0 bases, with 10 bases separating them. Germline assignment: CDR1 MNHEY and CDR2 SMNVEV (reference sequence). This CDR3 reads CASSSTVNSYEQYF. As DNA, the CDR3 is TGTGCCAGCAGTTCGACAGTAAACTCCTACGAGCAGTACTTC.

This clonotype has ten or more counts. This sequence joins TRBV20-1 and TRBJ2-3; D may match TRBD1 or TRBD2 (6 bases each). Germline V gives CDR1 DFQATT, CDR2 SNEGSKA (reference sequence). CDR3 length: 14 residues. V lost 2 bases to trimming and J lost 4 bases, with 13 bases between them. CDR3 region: CSARRGAGADTQYF. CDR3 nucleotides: TGCAGTGCTAGAAGGGGGGCCGGGGCAGATACGCAGTATTTT.

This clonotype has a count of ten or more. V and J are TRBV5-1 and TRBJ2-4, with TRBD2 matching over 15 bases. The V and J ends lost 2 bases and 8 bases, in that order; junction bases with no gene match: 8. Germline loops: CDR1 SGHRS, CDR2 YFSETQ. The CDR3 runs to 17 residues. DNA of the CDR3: TGCGCCAGCAGCTTCGGACTAGCGGGGGGGCCGGGAGACATTCAGTACTTC. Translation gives CASSFGLAGGPGDIQYF.

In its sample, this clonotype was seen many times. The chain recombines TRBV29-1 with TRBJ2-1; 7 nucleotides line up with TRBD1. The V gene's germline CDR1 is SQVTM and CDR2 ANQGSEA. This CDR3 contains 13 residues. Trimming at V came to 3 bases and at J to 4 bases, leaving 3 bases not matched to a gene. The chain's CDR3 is CSVDGQVYNEQFF. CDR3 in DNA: TGCAGCGTTGACGGACAGGTTTACAATGAGCAGTTCTTC.

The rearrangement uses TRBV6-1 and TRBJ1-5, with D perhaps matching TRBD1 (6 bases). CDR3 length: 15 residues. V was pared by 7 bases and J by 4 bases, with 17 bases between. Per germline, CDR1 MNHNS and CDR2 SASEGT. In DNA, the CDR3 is TGTGCCAGCACCGAGTGGGGGGCAGTGAATCAGCCCCAGCATTTT. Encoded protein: CASTEWGAVNQPQHF.

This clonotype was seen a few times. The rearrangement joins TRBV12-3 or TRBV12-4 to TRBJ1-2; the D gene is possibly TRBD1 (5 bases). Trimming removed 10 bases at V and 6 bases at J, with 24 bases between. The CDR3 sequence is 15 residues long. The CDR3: CATEPPGGYGDGYTF. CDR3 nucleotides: TGTGCCACCGAACCCCCCGGGGGGTACGGCGATGGCTACACCTTC.

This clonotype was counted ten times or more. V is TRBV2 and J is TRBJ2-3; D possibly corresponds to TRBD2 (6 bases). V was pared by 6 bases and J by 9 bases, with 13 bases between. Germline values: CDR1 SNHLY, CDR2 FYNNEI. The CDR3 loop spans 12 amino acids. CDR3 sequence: CASSERLATQYF. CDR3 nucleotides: TGTGCCAGCAGCGAACGTCTAGCGACGCAGTATTTT. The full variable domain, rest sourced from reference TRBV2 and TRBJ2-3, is EPEVTQTPSHQVTQMGQEVILRCVPISNHLYFYWYRQILGQKVEFLVSFYNNEISEKSEIFDDQFSVERPDGSNFTLKIRSTKLEDSAMYFCASSERLATQYFGPGTRLTVL.

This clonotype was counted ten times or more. The CDR3 sequence is CSGFNNEQFF. The CDR3 DNA reads as TGCAGCGGATTCAACAATGAGCAGTTCTTC. The chain uses TRBV29-1 and TRBJ2-1; D ambiguous. The CDR3 covers 10 residues. Per the germline V gene, CDR1 is SQVTM and CDR2 is ANQGSEA. Deletions cut 7 bases from V and 5 bases from J, with 6 bases between.

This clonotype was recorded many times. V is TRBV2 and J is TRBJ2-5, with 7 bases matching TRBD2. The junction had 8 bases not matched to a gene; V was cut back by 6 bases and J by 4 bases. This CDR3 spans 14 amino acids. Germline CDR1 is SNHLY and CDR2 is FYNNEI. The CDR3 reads CASRTGTTSETQYF. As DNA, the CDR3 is TGTGCCAGCAGGACCGGGACTACCTCAGAGACCCAGTACTTC.

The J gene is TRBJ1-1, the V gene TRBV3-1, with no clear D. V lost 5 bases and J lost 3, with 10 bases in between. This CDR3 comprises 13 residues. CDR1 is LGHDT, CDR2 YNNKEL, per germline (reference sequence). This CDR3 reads CASSAEGYTEAFF. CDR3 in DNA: TGTGCCAGCAGCGCAGAGGGATACACTGAAGCTTTCTTT.

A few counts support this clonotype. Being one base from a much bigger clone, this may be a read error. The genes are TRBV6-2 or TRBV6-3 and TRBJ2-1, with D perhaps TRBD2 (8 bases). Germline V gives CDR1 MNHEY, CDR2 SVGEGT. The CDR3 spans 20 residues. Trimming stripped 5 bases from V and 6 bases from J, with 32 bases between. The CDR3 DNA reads TGTGCCAGCAGTACAGATGGACAGGCCACGGGACTAGGGCCTGGCAATGAGCAGTTCTTC. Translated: CASSTDGQATGLGPGNEQFF.

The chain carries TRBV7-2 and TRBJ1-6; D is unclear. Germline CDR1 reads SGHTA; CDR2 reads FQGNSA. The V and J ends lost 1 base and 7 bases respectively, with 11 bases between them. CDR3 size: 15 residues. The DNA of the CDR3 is TGTGCCAGCAGCTTAGACGGTCAGACGAATTCACCCCTCCACTTT. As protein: CASSLDGQTNSPLHF.

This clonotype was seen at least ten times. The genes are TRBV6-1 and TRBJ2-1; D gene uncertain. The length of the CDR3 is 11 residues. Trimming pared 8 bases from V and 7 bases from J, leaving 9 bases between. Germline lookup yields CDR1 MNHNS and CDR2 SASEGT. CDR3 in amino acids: CASGVRNEQFF. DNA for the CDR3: TGTGCCAGCGGGGTAAGGAATGAGCAGTTCTTC.

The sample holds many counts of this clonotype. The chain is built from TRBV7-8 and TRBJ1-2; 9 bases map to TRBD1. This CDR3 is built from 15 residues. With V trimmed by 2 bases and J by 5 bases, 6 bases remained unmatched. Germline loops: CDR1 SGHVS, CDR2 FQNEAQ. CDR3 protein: CASSLKGQGPYGYTF. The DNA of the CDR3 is TGTGCCAGCAGCTTAAAGGGACAGGGTCCTTATGGCTACACCTTC.

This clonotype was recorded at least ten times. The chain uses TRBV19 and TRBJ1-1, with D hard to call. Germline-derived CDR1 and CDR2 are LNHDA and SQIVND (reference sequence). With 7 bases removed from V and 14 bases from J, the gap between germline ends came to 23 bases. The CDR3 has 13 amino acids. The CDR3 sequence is CASNHQESNNKFF. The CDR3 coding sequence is TGTGCCAGTAATCACCAGGAGAGCAACAACAAATTCTTT. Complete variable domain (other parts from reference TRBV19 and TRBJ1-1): DGGITQSPKYLFRKEGQNVTLSCEQNLNHDAMYWYRQDPGQGLRLIYYSQIVNDFQKGDIAEGYSVSREKKESFPLTVTSAQKNPTAFYLCASNHQESNNKFFGQGTRLTVV.

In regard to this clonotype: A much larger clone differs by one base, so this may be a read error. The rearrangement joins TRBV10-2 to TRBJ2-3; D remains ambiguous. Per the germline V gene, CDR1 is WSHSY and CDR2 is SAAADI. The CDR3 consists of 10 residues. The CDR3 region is CTSSTDTQYF. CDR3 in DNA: TGCACCAGCAGCACAGATACGCAGTATTTT.